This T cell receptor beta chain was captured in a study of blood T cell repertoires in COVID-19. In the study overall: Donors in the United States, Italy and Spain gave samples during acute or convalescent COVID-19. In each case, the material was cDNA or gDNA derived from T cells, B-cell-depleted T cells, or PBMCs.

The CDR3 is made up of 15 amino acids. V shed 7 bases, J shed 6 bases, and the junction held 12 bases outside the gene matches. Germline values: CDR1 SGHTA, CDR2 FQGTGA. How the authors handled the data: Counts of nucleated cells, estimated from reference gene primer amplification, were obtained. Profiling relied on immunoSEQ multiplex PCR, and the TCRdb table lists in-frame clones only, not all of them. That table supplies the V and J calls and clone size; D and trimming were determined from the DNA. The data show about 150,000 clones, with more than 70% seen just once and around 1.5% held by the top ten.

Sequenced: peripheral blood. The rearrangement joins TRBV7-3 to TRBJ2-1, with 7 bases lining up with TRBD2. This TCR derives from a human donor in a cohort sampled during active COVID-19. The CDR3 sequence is CASNLGEGGLNEQFF. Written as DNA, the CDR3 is TGTGCCAGCAACCTAGGGGAGGGTGGGCTCAATGAGCAGTTCTTC.